The 13 T cell receptor beta chains given below trace back to one sample, sequenced in a study of metastatic and nonmetastatic thyroid tumors (dated by TCRdb to 2019 to 2021). Libraries were made using PCR. Sequencing was performed on an Illumina HiSeq 4000. TCRdb reprocessing: public reads trimmed at Q25 with fastp, clones called with MiXCR, in-frame beta chains kept. In all, the sample holds tens of thousands of clones, and 9% to 14% of those were seen once. Of the sample, around 9.7% is held by the ten largest clones. No patient had received any treatment before thyroid surgery. Input material: blood. These receptors were taken from a male donor with papillary thyroid cancer or a benign thyroid nodule (not recorded which). Some clones in this sample may be carry-over from other donors' samples.

This clone showed up just a few times. This could be a read error, since a much larger clone is one nucleotide away. Different DNA sequences within this sample yield the same CDR3. This sequence joins TRBV7-8 and TRBJ2-5; D perhaps matches TRBD2 (6 bases). CDR3 size: 15 residues. Germline V gives CDR1 SGHVS, CDR2 FQNEAQ. CDR3: CASSLEAGPGETQYF. CDR3 nucleotides: TGTGCCAGCAGCTTAGAGGCAGGGCCGGGGGAGACTCAGTACTTC.

In its sample, this clone was seen many times. The chain is built from TRBV20-1 and TRBJ2-5; TRBD2 aligns across 16 bases. Germline values: CDR1 DFQATT, CDR2 SNEGSKA (reference sequence). CDR3 length equals 14 residues. The CDR3 DNA follows: TGCAGGGGACTAGCGGGAGGGCCAGGGGAGACCCAGTACTTC. This codes for CRGLAGGPGETQYF.

This clone appeared many times. The chain combines TRBV10-3 with TRBJ2-1, with TRBD1 matching over 9 bases. CDR3 size: 13 residues. The trim removed 8 bases at V and 8 bases at J, leaving 7 bases unmatched. CDR1 and CDR2 from the germline V gene are ENHRY and SYGVKD. The chain's CDR3 is CAIRDRARDEQFF. For the CDR3, the DNA is TGTGCCATCCGGGACAGGGCCCGGGATGAGCAGTTCTTC.

Many counts were recorded for this clone. This chain joins TRBV11-2 and TRBJ1-2; D is perhaps TRBD1 (6 bases). The CDR3 runs 16 residues. V lost 4 bases to trimming and J lost 7 bases, with 22 bases between them. Germline V gene data show CDR1 as SGHAT and CDR2 as FQNNGV. The CDR3 protein is CASSSMDSLRFSGYTF. CDR3 coding DNA: TGTGCCAGCAGCTCAATGGACAGCCTCAGGTTTAGTGGCTACACCTTC.

On this clone: Given a much more abundant clone one base away, this may be a read error. The rearrangement links TRBV18 to TRBJ2-3; D not certain. The CDR3 is 12 residues long. Germline V gene lookup returns CDR1 KGHSH and CDR2 LQKENI. CDR3 DNA: TGTGCCAGCTCTTACTACGGAGATATGCAGTATTTT. Amino acid sequence: CASSYYGDMQYF.

Of note for this clone: Other DNA sequences in the sample encode the same CDR3. The genes are TRBV13 and TRBJ2-5, with TRBD2 matching over 8 bases. J gave up 2 bases and V 5 bases, and 4 bases lay outside the gene matches. This CDR3 is 14 amino acids long. CDR1 is PRHDT, CDR2 FYEKMQ, per germline (reference sequence). The CDR3 region is CASSRGGTQETQYF. Here the CDR3 DNA reads TGTGCCAGCAGCCGGGGGGGTACGCAAGAGACCCAGTACTTC.

To note about this clone: This may arise from a read error, as a much more abundant clone is one base away. The chain links TRBV20-1 to TRBJ2-5; weak D call: TRBD2 (5 bases). Germline CDR1 is DFQATT and CDR2 is SNEGSKA (reference sequence). CDR3 length: 14 amino acids. Trimming pared 0 bases from V and 6 bases from J, leaving 14 bases between. The CDR3 sequence is CSARDRLRYQTQYF. CDR3 in DNA: TGCAGTGCTAGAGACCGACTACGGTACCAGACCCAGTACTTC.

This clone occurred many times. The chain links TRBV28 to TRBJ2-3, with unresolved D. V shed 7 bases and J shed 4 bases, with 18 bases lying between them. CDR1 and CDR2 from the germline V gene are MDHEN and SYDVKM. CDR3 length equals 15 residues. The CDR3 region is CASKFRQVWADTQYF. The CDR3 DNA sequence: TGTGCCAGCAAGTTTCGGCAGGTCTGGGCAGATACGCAGTATTTT.

This sequence joins TRBV12-3 or TRBV12-4 and TRBJ2-7, with TRBD2 matching 11 bases. V was pared by 10 bases and J by 1 base, with 6 bases of the junction left unmatched. The CDR3 loop spans 14 amino acids. CDR3 region: CAKLLAGVSYEQYF. In DNA form, the CDR3 reads TGTGCCAAGTTACTAGCGGGGGTATCCTACGAGCAGTACTTC.

There are many counts of this clone. The V and J genes are TRBV19 and TRBJ2-7; 8 positions agree with TRBD1. J lost 2 bases, V lost 6 bases, and 3 bases had no gene match. The CDR3 has 13 amino acids. Germline-derived CDR1 and CDR2 are LNHDA and SQIVND (reference sequence). This chain's CDR3 is CASRSTGAYEQYF. CDR3 DNA: TGTGCCAGTAGGTCGACAGGGGCCTACGAGCAGTACTTC. The whole variable domain, filled in from reference TRBV19 and TRBJ2-7, reads DGGITQSPKYLFRKEGQNVTLSCEQNLNHDAMYWYRQDPGQGLRLIYYSQIVNDFQKGDIAEGYSVSREKKESFPLTVTSAQKNPTAFYLCASRSTGAYEQYFGPGTRLTVT.

The chain recombines TRBV6-2 or TRBV6-3 with TRBJ2-7, with 9 bases identical to TRBD1. CDR3 size: 14 residues. In germline, CDR1 is MNHEY, CDR2 SVGEGT. V shed 2 bases and J 2 bases; nucleotides not matched to a gene: 1. The CDR3 is CASSYRDRAYEQYF. The DNA of the CDR3 is TGTGCCAGCAGTTACCGGGACAGGGCCTACGAGCAGTACTTC.

This clone was detected ten times or more. The J gene is TRBJ1-2, the V gene TRBV11-2; TRBD1 might be the D (6 bases). Per germline, CDR1 SGHAT and CDR2 FQNNGV. The CDR3 is 15 amino acids. The V end lost 4 bases, the J end lost 3 bases, and 15 bases lay between the germline ends. The CDR3 spells CASSSFRGGHYGYTF. The CDR3 DNA reads TGTGCCAGCAGCTCATTCCGGGGGGGGCACTATGGCTACACCTTC.

This clone was recorded at least ten times. This chain links TRBV15 with TRBJ1-1; D is undetermined. Germline V gives CDR1 LNHNV, CDR2 YYDKDF (reference sequence). The CDR3 loop spans 14 amino acids. The V and J ends lost 0 bases and 1 base respectively, with 6 bases between them. The DNA of the CDR3 is TGTGCCACCAGCAGAGAGACAACGAACACTGAAGCTTTCTTT. Its protein product is CATSRETTNTEAFF.